The following is a T cell receptor (beta chain) sequence with its context. These data belong to a study of blood T cell repertoires in COVID-19. Study-level background: Both acute and convalescent COVID-19 samples were obtained from the United States, Italy and Spain. Nucleic acid was either cDNA or gDNA, and it came from T cells, B-cell-depleted T cells, or PBMCs.

In the original analysis: Estimation of nucleated cell counts was performed using reference gene primer amplification. Sequencing was performed with immunoSEQ multiplex PCR; in TCRdb, only in-frame clones are kept and a portion is missing. V, J and clone size are those of that table, while D and trimming were read from the DNA. This table has roughly 120,000 clones, 90% appearing once. Germline CDR1 is LNHDA and CDR2 is SQIVND (reference sequence). There are 19 residues in the CDR3. With 3 bases removed from V and 0 bases from J, the gap between germline ends came to 21 bases. The rearrangement links TRBV19 to TRBJ2-1, with D possibly matching TRBD2 (6 bases). This clonotype was sampled from a man over 45 with active COVID-19. Sequencing was performed on peripheral blood. The CDR3 spells CASSIQGSFVGSSYNEQFF. CDR3 bases: TGTGCCAGTAGTATCCAGGGATCTTTCGTCGGGAGCTCCTACAATGAGCAGTTCTTC.